Below are 32 T cell receptor beta chains sequenced from a single sample in a study of CD4 and CD8 cells across lung adenocarcinoma regions. Each CDR3 protein gets one entry after TCRdb re-called the PCR reads with MiXCR. Of some 25,000 distinct CDR3 sequences listed, approximately 53% are singletons. Input material: CD8+ T cells from the center of a lung tumor. The receptor set was obtained from a male donor with lung adenocarcinoma. The CD4 and CD8 labels of this study may be unreliable.

The J gene is TRBJ2-3, the V gene TRBV6-1; the D gene could be TRBD1 or TRBD2 (5 bases each). Between the trimmed V and J ends, which lost 6 bases and 14 bases, there was a span of 27 bases. This CDR3 is built from 15 residues. Germline loops: CDR1 MNHNS, CDR2 SASEGT. In nucleotides, the CDR3 is TGTGCCAGCAGCGGACGGCCGGATGGGACCGAGGCGCTGTATTTT. Its translation: CASSGRPDGTEALYF.

This clonotype was recorded many times. The chain combines TRBV5-1 with TRBJ2-2; 9 nucleotides line up with TRBD2. In germline, CDR1 is SGHRS, CDR2 YFSETQ. The CDR3 contains 17 residues. With V trimmed by 4 bases and J by 6 bases, 13 bases remained unmatched. The DNA of the CDR3 is TGCGCCAGCAGCGCCGGGAGCGGGAGGCCCGGGGCCGGGGAGCTGTTTTTT. It codes for CASSAGSGRPGAGELFF. The whole variable domain, remainder taken from reference TRBV5-1 and TRBJ2-2, is KAGVTQTPRYLIKTRGQQVTLSCSPISGHRSVSWYQQTPGQGLQFLFEYFSETQRNKGNFPGRFSGRQFSNSRSEMNVSTLELGDSALYLCASSAGSGRPGAGELFFGEGSRLTVL.

This chain connects TRBV27 to TRBJ2-5, with 8 bases aligning to TRBD2. CDR3 size: 16 residues. The germline V gene encodes CDR1 MNHEY and CDR2 SMNVEV (reference sequence). V was pared by 5 bases and J by 11 bases, with 19 bases of the junction left unmatched. The CDR3 loop reads CASSPLGSGSGGAQYF. For the CDR3, the DNA is TGTGCCAGCAGTCCCCTGGGGAGCGGGAGCGGTGGCGCGCAGTACTTC.

In this sample, this clonotype turned up a few times. Germline is not matched at one junction end, which may reflect a read error. The chain uses TRBV6-1 and TRBJ2-3; a weak D match, TRBD2 (5 bases). Germline loops: CDR1 MNHNS, CDR2 SASEGT. The CDR3 is 14 amino acids. This CDR3 is CAGRRGRGPDTQYF. DNA of the CDR3: TGTGCCGGCAGACGAGGCCGAGGGCCAGATACGCAGTACTTT.

This clonotype was picked up many times. The CDR3 coding sequence is TGTGCCGGGGGGGCAGGTAGGGACAATGAGCAGTTCTTC. Protein sequence: CAGGAGRDNEQFF. This chain joins TRBV4-2 and TRBJ2-1; maybe TRBD2 (7 bases). The germline CDR1 and CDR2 sequences are LGHNA and YNFKEQ. Trimming stripped 11 bases from V and 5 bases from J, with 16 bases between. This CDR3 comprises 13 residues.

Turning to this clonotype: At one boundary the junction diverges from the germline segment, which might be a read error. The V call is TRBV6-1, the J call TRBJ2-1; D may match TRBD1 or TRBD2 (5 bases each). Matching the DNA end better, TRBJ2-7 makes the J call doubtful. The germline gives CDR1 MNHNS, CDR2 SASEGT. There are 14 residues in the CDR3. CDR3 region: CAGSLTVGTNKQYF. The CDR3 nucleotides read TGTGCCGGCAGTCTGACTGTCGGGACGAATAAGCAGTACTTC.

This clonotype was recorded a few times. This chain joins TRBV6-1 and TRBJ2-1; unclear D gene. The J call is uncertain, as TRBJ2-7 better fits the DNA end. CDR1 MNHNS and CDR2 SASEGT come from the germline V gene. CDR3 length: 14 amino acids. CDR3 residues: CASSEVPPPGEQYF. CDR3 sequence (DNA): TGTGCCAGCAGTGAAGTACCGCCCCCTGGCGAGCAGTACTTC.

A remark on this clonotype: An end of the junction does not agree with germline; a read error may underlie this. V and J are TRBV6-5 and TRBJ2-4; TRBD2 might be the D (5 bases). This CDR3 has 16 residues. The germline V gene encodes CDR1 MNHEY and CDR2 SVGAGI. The DNA of the CDR3 is TGTGCCAGCAGCTACTCGGCGCTGGGAGCCAAAGACACGCAGTACTTC. The encoded protein is CASSYSALGAKDTQYF.

The chain has TRBV6-5 and TRBJ1-4, with 8 bases aligning to TRBD1. CDR1 MNHEY and CDR2 SVGAGI come from the germline V gene. The CDR3 length is 13 residues. V lost 3 bases, J lost 8 bases, and 2 bases stayed unmatched. CDR3 nucleotide sequence: TGTGCCAGCAGTTATAGGGACAGGGAAAAACTGTTTTTT. Translation gives CASSYRDREKLFF.

In its sample, this clonotype was seen a few times. The rearrangement uses TRBV10-2 and TRBJ2-5; a weak D match, TRBD2 (6 bases). With 6 bases removed from V and 4 bases from J, the gap between germline ends came to 15 bases. Per germline, CDR1 WSHSY and CDR2 SAAADI. The CDR3 consists of 14 residues. The CDR3 is CASRRTGEGETQYF. CDR3 sequence (DNA): TGCGCCAGCAGAAGGACGGGAGAAGGAGAGACCCAGTACTTC.

This chain uses TRBV3-1 with TRBJ2-3; D call uncertain. CDR1 and CDR2 (germline): LGHDT, YNNKEL (reference sequence). The CDR3 has 11 residues. The V gene lost 6 bases and the J gene lost 5 bases, with 6 bases spanning the gap. CDR3 sequence reads: CASRQKDTQYF. DNA for the CDR3: TGTGCCAGCAGACAGAAAGATACGCAGTATTTT.

This chain connects TRBV6-5 to TRBJ2-3; possible D gene TRBD1, 5 bases. The CDR3 loop spans 13 amino acids. V was clipped by 2 bases and J by 4 bases, with 7 bases between them. The germline V gene encodes CDR1 MNHEY and CDR2 SVGAGI. CDR3 region: CASSYAGPDTQYF. In nucleotides, the CDR3 is TGTGCCAGCAGTTACGCAGGGCCAGATACGCAGTATTTT.

This chain joins TRBV27 and TRBJ2-3; D may be TRBD1 or TRBD2 (5 bases each). The J call may be in error: the DNA end matches TRBJ2-7 better. Germline V gene data show CDR1 as MNHEY and CDR2 as SMNVEV (reference sequence). This CDR3 has 15 residues. CDR3 in amino acids: CASSPGLGATDTQYF. The CDR3 coding sequence is TGTGCCAGCAGTCCGGGGCTGGGAGCCACAGATACGCAGTACTTC.

This clonotype has ten or more counts. The chain carries TRBV6-1 and TRBJ1-2; 7 bases map to TRBD1. V was clipped by 6 bases and J by 1 base; unmatched bases: 5. CDR3 size: 14 residues. Germline V gene lookup returns CDR1 MNHNS and CDR2 SASEGT. The CDR3 DNA reads as TGTGCCAGCAGAACGGGACAGATTAACTATGGCTACACCTTC. Its protein is CASRTGQINYGYTF.

Relative to its sample, this clonotype is medium-sized. V and J are TRBV6-1 and TRBJ2-5; 14 bases match TRBD2. The J call may be mistaken, given a closer DNA end match to TRBJ2-7. CDR3 size: 14 residues. Germline CDR1 MNHNS, CDR2 SASEGT. The CDR3 region is CASTGLAGGGEQYF. CDR3 coding DNA: TGTGCCAGCACCGGACTAGCGGGAGGTGGCGAGCAGTACTTC.

This clonotype has just a few counts. This chain joins TRBV3-1 and TRBJ2-3, with 9 nucleotides matching TRBD2. The ends lost 2 bases at V and 5 bases at J; junction bases unmatched: 2. Germline CDR1 and CDR2: LGHDT and YNNKEL (reference sequence). CDR3 size: 14 residues. The CDR3, as DNA: TGTGCCAGCAGCCAACCACTAGCGGGAGATACGCAGTATTTT. Its protein is CASSQPLAGDTQYF.

The chain combines TRBV6-1 with TRBJ2-4; D may match TRBD1 or TRBD2 (6 bases each). Between the trimmed V and J ends, which lost 3 bases and 13 bases, there was a span of 25 bases. The CDR3 sequence is 16 residues long. Per germline, CDR1 MNHNS and CDR2 SASEGT. Here the CDR3 reads CASSEEGGRAQNTQYF. The CDR3 nucleotides are TGTGCCAGCAGTGAGGAAGGGGGGCGGGCCCAAAACACCCAGTACTTC.

This clonotype was seen many times. The chain is built from TRBV9 and TRBJ2-2; D is perhaps TRBD1 (6 bases). The V and J ends lost 2 bases and 2 bases respectively, with 7 bases between them. CDR1 SGDLS and CDR2 YYNGEE come from the germline V gene. The CDR3 is made up of 14 amino acids. As DNA, the CDR3 is TGTGCCAGCAGCGTGACAGGAAACACCGGGGAGCTGTTTTTT. Protein: CASSVTGNTGELFF.

Worth noting for this clonotype: A junction end diverges from the germline sequence, so it may reflect a read error. This sequence joins TRBV10-3 and TRBJ2-3, with 10 positions matching TRBD2. This CDR3 has 18 residues. Germline CDR1 ENHRY, CDR2 SYGVKD. CDR3: CAIRSIAGGQGGKDTQYF. The CDR3 nucleotides are TGTGCCATCAGGAGCATAGCGGGGGGACAAGGGGGCAAAGATACGCAGTACTTT.

This clonotype was counted many times. V and J are TRBV6-1 and TRBJ2-5; possibly TRBD1 for D (6 bases). There are 14 residues in the CDR3. V lost 8 bases and J lost 9, with 22 bases in between. Germline lookup yields CDR1 MNHNS and CDR2 SASEGT. As DNA, the CDR3 is TGTGCCAGCTCCTCCGAGACAGGCGTGGGGTCCCAGTACTTC. This encodes CASSSETGVGSQYF.

Many counts were recorded for this clonotype. The chain has TRBV27 and TRBJ2-3, with D perhaps matching TRBD2 (5 bases). The CDR3 totals 19 residues. Between the trimmed V and J ends, which lost 5 bases and 0 bases, there was a span of 24 bases. CDR1 is MNHEY and CDR2 is SMNVEV in the germline V gene (reference sequence). This chain's CDR3 is CASSPGNGKKIFSTDTQYF. The CDR3 bases are TGTGCCAGCAGTCCCGGGAACGGGAAAAAAATTTTTAGCACAGATACGCAGTATTTT.

This clonotype was counted at least ten times. This chain joins TRBV6-1 and TRBJ2-1, with 10 bases lining up with TRBD2. Germline-derived CDR1 and CDR2 are MNHNS and SASEGT. Trimming took 5 bases from V and 10 from J; bases not matched to a gene: 8. The CDR3 has 14 residues. The CDR3 loop is CASSLTSGYYEQFF. Here the CDR3 DNA reads TGTGCCAGCAGTCTGACTAGCGGGTACTACGAGCAGTTCTTC.

This clonotype was detected many times. A clone one base away is much larger, so this may be a read error. V usage is TRBV7-2 and J usage is TRBJ2-1; either TRBD1 or TRBD2 may fit D (5 bases each). The germline V gene encodes CDR1 SGHTA and CDR2 FQGNSA. The CDR3 is 12 amino acids. The V end was cut by 5 bases, the J end by 13 bases, with 15 bases between. This CDR3 is CASSIPPGTQFF. CDR3 nucleotides: TGTGCCAGCAGCATACCCCCAGGGACCCAGTTCTTC.

The chain recombines TRBV7-2 with TRBJ2-1; the D gene is possibly TRBD2 (6 bases). There are 16 residues in the CDR3. V lost 5 bases and J lost 5, with 19 bases in between. The germline V gene has CDR1 SGHTA and CDR2 FQGNSA. The CDR3 coding sequence is TGTGCCAGCAGCCAAACGTTCGGGAGTAGGCACAATGAGCAGTTCTTC. Translating it yields CASSQTFGSRHNEQFF.

This clonotype was found once. In DNA form, the CDR3 reads TGCGCCAGCTGCCGCGTTTTGGGGCTGTGGGCCACAAATATGCAGTATTTT. It yields the protein CASCRVLGLWATNMQYF. J is TRBJ2-3 and V is TRBV4-1, with D possibly being TRBD1 (5 bases). V lost 8 bases and J lost 11, with 32 bases in between. CDR1 MGHRA and CDR2 YSYEKL come from the germline V gene. The CDR3 is 17 amino acids.

This clonotype was recorded at least ten times. The chain combines TRBV12-5 with TRBJ2-6, with D tentatively TRBD2 (6 bases). Germline V gene lookup returns CDR1 LGHNT and CDR2 FRNRAP. The V end was cut by 2 bases, the J end by 2 bases, with 16 bases between. The CDR3 spans 18 residues. CDR3 in amino acids: CASGLRPGVRTGANVLTF. The CDR3 nucleotides are TGTGCTAGTGGTTTGCGACCGGGGGTTAGAACTGGGGCCAACGTCCTGACTTTC.

This clonotype is medium-sized in the sample. The chain uses TRBV10-2 and TRBJ2-1, with 10 bases lining up with TRBD2. V shed 5 bases, J shed 2 bases, and the junction held 3 bases outside the gene matches. The CDR3 consists of 15 residues. Germline V gives CDR1 WSHSY, CDR2 SAAADI. CDR3 bases: TGCGCCAGCAGTCGGACTAGCGGCCCCTACAATGAGCAGTTCTTC. This encodes CASSRTSGPYNEQFF.

The genes are TRBV10-1 and TRBJ2-7; D gene ambiguous. The germline gives CDR1 WNHNN, CDR2 SYGVQD (reference sequence). The CDR3 is 13 residues long. V was trimmed by 0 bases and J by 2 bases, leaving 5 bases between them. CDR3: CASSESNPYEQYF. As DNA, the CDR3 is TGCGCCAGCAGTGAGTCGAATCCCTACGAGCAGTACTTC.

The genes are TRBV9 and TRBJ2-1, with TRBD2 matching 8 bases. J was trimmed by 7 bases and V by 4 bases; bases with no gene match: 13. The CDR3 loop spans 16 amino acids. Germline V gene sequence: CDR1 SGDLS, CDR2 YYNGEE. CDR3 in DNA: TGTGCCAGCAGCTTATCAGCGGGAGTCGTTAGAAATGAGCAGTTCTTC. This codes for CASSLSAGVVRNEQFF.

V and J are TRBV6-5 and TRBJ2-5, with 7 bases identical to TRBD1. Germline V gene lookup returns CDR1 MNHEY and CDR2 SVGAGI. This CDR3 contains 16 residues. Trimming cost V 2 bases and J 4 bases; bases outside gene matches: 10. CDR3 DNA sequence: TGTGCCAGCAGTTACGGAACGGGACAGATCGGAGAGACCCAGTACTTC. Translation gives CASSYGTGQIGETQYF.

Comments on this clonotype: One junction end disagrees with the germline gene, perhaps due to a read error. J is TRBJ2-4 and V is TRBV5-1; D is perhaps TRBD1 or TRBD2 (5 bases each). This CDR3 has 13 residues. Germline loops: CDR1 SGHRS, CDR2 YFSETQ. This chain's CDR3 is CARGERAKDTQYF. The CDR3 DNA reads TGCGCCAGGGGGGAACGAGCCAAAGACACTCAGTATTTC.

Concerning this clonotype: One end of the junction varies from germline; a read error may be responsible. The V and J genes are TRBV4-1 and TRBJ2-3, with D possibly being TRBD1 (7 bases). This CDR3 spans 15 amino acids. The germline gives CDR1 MGHRA, CDR2 YSYEKL. The CDR3, as DNA: TGCGCCGCGGGCCAGGGGGGCCGGGCCCAAGATACGCAGTACTTT. Protein sequence: CAAGQGGRAQDTQYF.